This is a list of T cell receptor beta chains from one sample in a study of blood T cell repertoires in COVID-19. The method was immunoSEQ multiplex PCR; TCRdb's version includes in-frame clones alone and lacks a portion of them. The sample lists 200,000 to 300,000 clones, 80% to 85% occurring once. Specimen: peripheral blood. These receptors were taken from a man aged 55-75 years with acute or convalescent COVID-19. Both conserved end residues are part of each CDR3. Each record gives: J gene, V gene, clone size, D gene, CDR3 DNA, CDR3 protein. The D gene is left open where the match is weak. Size is stated for part of the rows, as once, few or many counts, or as a class when the clone is expanded.

j_gene: TRBJ2-1; v_gene: TRBV11-2; abundance: .; d_gene: TRBD1; CDR3nt: TGTGCCAGCAGCACGACCGGGACAGGGGCCGCCAATGAGCAGTTCTTC; CDR3aa: CASSTTGTGAANEQFF
j_gene: TRBJ2-1; v_gene: TRBV6-5; abundance: .; d_gene: .; CDR3nt: TGTGCCAGCAGGGAGGGGCGGGATTACAATGAGCAGTTCTTC; CDR3aa: CASREGRDYNEQFF
j_gene: TRBJ2-7; v_gene: TRBV11-3; abundance: .; d_gene: TRBD1; CDR3nt: TGTGCCAGCAGCCCAGGACAGGGGTTCGAGCAGTACTTC; CDR3aa: CASSPGQGFEQYF
j_gene: TRBJ2-7; v_gene: TRBV2; abundance: .; d_gene: TRBD2; CDR3nt: TGTGCCAGCAGTGAAGGGGGCGGGAGCTCGTATCCCTACGAGCAGTACTTC; CDR3aa: CASSEGGGSSYPYEQYF
j_gene: TRBJ2-3; v_gene: TRBV11-1; abundance: .; d_gene: .; CDR3nt: TGTGCCAGCAGCGAGGACTCACAAAGAAACACAGATACGCAGTATTTT; CDR3aa: CASSEDSQRNTDTQYF
j_gene: TRBJ2-6; v_gene: TRBV7-4; abundance: .; d_gene: .; CDR3nt: TGTGCCAGCAGCTGGCCGATTCATGGGAGGTGCTCTGGGGCCAACGTCCTGACTTTC; CDR3aa: CASSWPIHGRCSGANVLTF
j_gene: TRBJ2-7; v_gene: TRBV29-1; abundance: .; d_gene: TRBD2; CDR3nt: TGCAGCGTTGAAGCGGCCGGGAGGGGATTAGGCTACGAGCAGTACTTC; CDR3aa: CSVEAAGRGLGYEQYF
j_gene: TRBJ1-1; v_gene: TRBV19; abundance: .; d_gene: .; CDR3nt: TGTGCCAGTAGTATGAGGGAATTGAACACTGAAGCTTTCTTT; CDR3aa: CASSMRELNTEAFF
j_gene: TRBJ1-6; v_gene: TRBV30; abundance: .; d_gene: TRBD1; CDR3nt: TGTGCCTGGAGAGGGACAGGGTATAATTCACCCCTCCACTTT; CDR3aa: CAWRGTGYNSPLHF
j_gene: TRBJ2-7; v_gene: TRBV9; abundance: few; d_gene: .; CDR3nt: TGTGCCAGCAGCGCCGGGACACCCTACGAGCAGTACTTC; CDR3aa: CASSAGTPYEQYF
j_gene: TRBJ2-1; v_gene: TRBV6-5; abundance: few; d_gene: TRBD1; CDR3nt: TGTGCCAGCAGTTACTCGAGCCAGGGGGCAGGGGATGAGCAGTTCTTC; CDR3aa: CASSYSSQGAGDEQFF
j_gene: TRBJ2-1; v_gene: TRBV11-2; abundance: .; d_gene: TRBD2; CDR3nt: TGTGCCAGCAGCTCACTAGCGGGGGACAAAGGTGAGCAGTTCTTC; CDR3aa: CASSSLAGDKGEQFF
j_gene: TRBJ1-5; v_gene: TRBV19; abundance: .; d_gene: TRBD1; CDR3nt: TGTGCCAGTAGTACCCCACACAGGGGTGGCAATCAGCCCCAGCATTTT; CDR3aa: CASSTPHRGGNQPQHF
j_gene: TRBJ2-2; v_gene: TRBV11-2; abundance: .; d_gene: .; CDR3nt: TGTGCCAGCAGCTTAATACATCTCTCAGTTGACACCGGGGAGCTGTTTTTT; CDR3aa: CASSLIHLSVDTGELFF
j_gene: TRBJ2-7; v_gene: TRBV6-6; abundance: .; d_gene: TRBD1; CDR3nt: TGTGCCAGCAGTCCAGACAGGGGACCCCACTACGAGCAGTACTTC; CDR3aa: CASSPDRGPHYEQYF